A single sample gave rise to the 25 T cell receptor beta chains below, sequenced in a study of Ad26.COV2.S vaccination and SARS-CoV-2 variants. TCRdb keeps only in-frame clones here, not all; method: immunoSEQ multiplex PCR. The table lists over 400,000 clones, about 90% of them singletons, with approximately 4.5% in the top ten. The treatment denotes: around 19 received Ad26.COV2.S at low or high dose, single or two shots; roughly 5 received placebo; per-sample allocation not given. The study sampled participants on day 63 after the first vaccine or placebo injection. Sequencing was performed on peripheral blood, taken in a trial of Ad26.COV2.S vaccine versus placebo. All receptors derive from a person aged 18-65 years who received the Ad26.COV2.S COVID-19 vaccine or a placebo.

The rearrangement uses TRBV3-1 (or the pseudogene TRBV3-2) and TRBJ2-7; 8 nucleotides line up with TRBD2. The CDR3 sequence is 15 residues long. Germline V gene lookup returns CDR1 LGHDT and CDR2 YNNKEL (reference sequence). Losses at the gene ends were 2 bases for V and 5 bases for J; bases not matched to a gene: 8. CDR3 protein: CASSQSGSGGHEQYF. CDR3 nucleotide sequence: TGTGCCAGCAGCCAAAGCGGGTCGGGGGGGCACGAGCAGTACTTC.

The CDR3 region has the DNA TGCGCCAGCAGCCTGGGACAGGGCCATAATTCACCCCTCCACTTT. Amino acid sequence: CASSLGQGHNSPLHF. This rearrangement joins TRBV5-1 to TRBJ1-6, with 9 bases lining up with TRBD1. Germline trimming cut 4 bases from V and 5 bases from J; bases unmatched to any gene: 4. In germline, CDR1 is SGHRS, CDR2 YFSETQ. The CDR3 covers 15 residues.

CDR3 bases: TGTGCCAGCCAGCCTAGTGTGGCGGGGACTGAAGCTTTCTTT. Its translation is CASQPSVAGTEAFF. This sequence joins TRBV9 and TRBJ1-1, with D uncertain. Trimming stripped 7 bases from V and 5 bases from J, with 18 bases between. CDR3 size: 14 residues. Germline V CDR1 and CDR2: SGDLS, YYNGEE.

The chain links TRBV5-1 to TRBJ2-1; D gene unclear. CDR3 length: 13 residues. Germline V lookup: CDR1 SGHRS, CDR2 YFSETQ. V was clipped by 1 base and J by 6 bases, with 8 bases between them. Here the CDR3 DNA reads TGCGCCAGCAGCTTGTCCCAGACCAATGAGCAGTTCTTC. As protein: CASSLSQTNEQFF.

This clone was counted only a few times. This chain connects TRBV7-9 to TRBJ1-5; TRBD1 matches 10 bases. The CDR3 has 15 residues. Germline loops: CDR1 SEHNR, CDR2 FQNEAQ (reference sequence). Trimming cost V 6 bases and J 2 bases; bases outside gene matches: 4. CDR3 coding DNA: TGTGCCAGCAGTTTCGGGACAGGGGGCAATCAGCCCCAGCATTTT. Amino acids: CASSFGTGGNQPQHF.

V is TRBV7-2 and J is TRBJ2-7; TRBD1 or TRBD2 may be the D gene (5 bases each). The CDR3 spans 14 residues. Germline-derived CDR1 and CDR2 are SGHTA and FQGNSA. Trimming took 5 bases from V and 5 from J, leaving 16 bases between them. The CDR3 DNA reads as TGTGCCAGCAGCCTCAGGGTTGGGACCCACGAGCAGTACTTC. It specifies CASSLRVGTHEQYF.

This clone has a handful of counts. The chain joins TRBV12-3 or TRBV12-4 to TRBJ2-1; TRBD2 agrees at 8 bases. This CDR3 has 13 residues. Trimming removed 6 bases from V and 3 bases from J; junction bases left unmatched: 1. This CDR3 reads CASSTSGYNEQFF. CDR3 sequence (DNA): TGTGCCAGCAGCACTAGCGGCTACAATGAGCAGTTCTTC.

There are a few counts of this clone. This chain links TRBV6-5 with TRBJ1-6; TRBD1 agrees at 9 bases. The CDR3 has 15 residues. Looked up from germline, CDR1 is MNHEY and CDR2 is SVGAGI. Trimming cost V 6 bases and J 9 bases; bases outside gene matches: 9. The CDR3 spells CASRADDRGSSPLHF. CDR3 sequence (DNA): TGTGCCAGCAGGGCCGACGACAGGGGGTCTTCACCCCTCCACTTT.

V is TRBV7-2 and J is TRBJ2-1; D perhaps matches TRBD1 (5 bases). The V gene's germline CDR1 is SGHTA and CDR2 FQGNSA. This CDR3 spans 15 amino acids. Trimming stripped 2 bases from V and 9 bases from J, with 17 bases between. The DNA for the CDR3 is TGTGCCAGCAGCTTAAGGCTCCAGTGGGGCGGTGAGCAGTTCTTC. Translated, it gives CASSLRLQWGGEQFF.

This clone appeared a single time. The J gene is TRBJ2-1, the V gene TRBV12-3 or TRBV12-4, with D hard to call. The CDR3 spans 12 residues. Trimming pared 1 base from V and 7 bases from J, leaving 5 bases between. The CDR3 loop reads CASSLVGNEQFF. CDR3 nucleotides: TGTGCCAGCAGTTTAGTTGGAAATGAGCAGTTCTTC.

This clone was seen a handful of times. This chain joins TRBV5-1 and TRBJ2-6; D gene ambiguous. Germline CDR1 is SGHRS and CDR2 is YFSETQ. The V and J ends lost 5 bases and 4 bases respectively, with 13 bases between them. This CDR3 is 15 amino acids long. CDR3: CASSFGGTGANVLTF. The CDR3 region has the DNA TGCGCCAGCAGTTTCGGTGGAACCGGGGCCAACGTCCTGACTTTC.

J is TRBJ1-6 and V is TRBV7-8, with D unclear. The V end lost 1 base, the J end lost 0 bases, and 16 bases lay between the germline ends. Germline loops: CDR1 SGHVS, CDR2 FQNEAQ. The CDR3 has 19 amino acids. The CDR3 sequence is CASSLVSGTASSYNSPLHF. CDR3 sequence (DNA): TGTGCCAGCAGCTTAGTATCGGGAACAGCCAGCTCCTATAATTCACCCCTCCACTTT.

The J gene is TRBJ2-1, the V gene TRBV13; 9 bases agree with TRBD2. The ends lost 1 base at V and 4 bases at J; junction bases unmatched: 2. Per the germline V gene, CDR1 is PRHDT and CDR2 is FYEKMQ (reference sequence). The CDR3 is 15 amino acids. CDR3 sequence reads: CASSLEREAYNEQFF. The CDR3 nucleotides read TGTGCCAGCAGCTTAGAGCGGGAGGCGTACAATGAGCAGTTCTTC.

The chain recombines TRBV10-3 with TRBJ1-4, with D perhaps matching TRBD1 (5 bases). Trimming removed 0 bases from V and 8 bases from J, with 16 bases in between. The CDR3 spans 16 residues. Germline-derived CDR1 and CDR2 are ENHRY and SYGVKD. The chain's CDR3 is CAISESTRGEAEKLFF. CDR3 bases: TGTGCCATCAGTGAGTCGACTCGGGGGGAAGCGGAAAAACTGTTTTTT.

This clone was recorded only once. The chain links TRBV4-1 to TRBJ1-5; D is unresolved. This CDR3 is built from 13 residues. V lost 1 base and J 6 bases, leaving 7 bases between the germline ends. The V gene's germline CDR1 is MGHRA and CDR2 YSYEKL. The CDR3 bases are TGCGCCAGCAGCCAAGGCCGGGGTCAGCCCCAGCATTTT. Its translation: CASSQGRGQPQHF.

J is TRBJ2-1 and V is TRBV27, with a weak D call TRBD2 (6 bases). Germline CDR1 reads MNHEY; CDR2 reads SMNVEV (reference sequence). Trimming shortened V by 3 bases and J by 5 bases, and 14 bases separated the two germline ends. The CDR3 runs 15 residues. The CDR3 region has the DNA TGTGCCAGCAGTTTCTTTCCGGGAGTGAACAATGAGCAGTTCTTC. It specifies CASSFFPGVNNEQFF.

This clone turned up a few times. The chain carries TRBV5-4 and TRBJ2-7, with D perhaps matching TRBD1 (5 bases). V was pared by 4 bases and J by 4 bases, with 18 bases between. This CDR3 is built from 15 residues. Germline loops: CDR1 SGHNT, CDR2 YYREEE (reference sequence). Here the CDR3 reads CASSPPGASPYEQYF. The CDR3 bases are TGTGCCAGCAGCCCCCCTGGGGCCTCTCCTTACGAGCAGTACTTC. The full variable domain, in which reference TRBV5-4 and TRBJ2-7 provide the parts outside the CDR3, is ETGVTQSPTHLIKTRGQQVTLRCSSQSGHNTVSWYQQALGQGPQFIFQYYREEENGRGNFPPRFSGLQFPNYSSELNVNALELDDSALYLCASSPPGASPYEQYFGPGTRLTVT.

The rearrangement uses TRBV15 and TRBJ2-3; 7 bases align to TRBD1. After removal of 1 base from V and 0 bases from J, the junction contained 13 bases not matched to a gene. Germline loops: CDR1 LNHNV, CDR2 YYDKDF (reference sequence). CDR3 length equals 19 residues. The CDR3 sequence: CATSRAPPGQLSSTDTQYF. In DNA form, the CDR3 reads TGTGCCACCAGCAGAGCCCCGCCGGGACAGCTTTCTAGCACAGATACGCAGTATTTT.

V is TRBV30 and J is TRBJ2-5; D unresolved. The CDR3 is made up of 11 amino acids. Germline lookup yields CDR1 GTSNPN and CDR2 SVGIG (reference sequence). Between the trimmed V and J ends, which lost 4 bases and 2 bases, there was a span of 5 bases. CDR3: CAWTEQETQYF. The CDR3 nucleotides are TGTGCCTGGACGGAGCAAGAGACCCAGTACTTC.

The rearrangement links TRBV7-2 to TRBJ2-7; TRBD2 matches at 9 bases. Trimming at V came to 1 base and at J to 3 bases, leaving 1 base not matched to a gene. Germline values: CDR1 SGHTA, CDR2 FQGNSA. This CDR3 is built from 14 residues. CDR3 in DNA: TGTGCCAGCAGCTTAGGGACTAGCGTCTACGAGCAGTACTTC. It is translated as CASSLGTSVYEQYF.

The chain uses TRBV24-1 and TRBJ2-5, with TRBD1 matching over 8 bases. J lost 4 bases, V lost 0 bases, and 9 bases had no gene match. The germline gives CDR1 KGHDR, CDR2 SFDVKD. The CDR3 covers 17 residues. The CDR3 loop reads CATSDLGGQEGSETQYF. CDR3 sequence (DNA): TGTGCCACCAGTGATTTGGGGGGACAGGAAGGGTCAGAGACCCAGTACTTC.

This chain links TRBV4-1 with TRBJ1-4; D not certain. The CDR3 consists of 19 residues. Trimming removed 0 bases from V and 0 bases from J, with 17 bases in between. The V gene's germline CDR1 is MGHRA and CDR2 YSYEKL. The CDR3 DNA reads TGCGCCAGCAGCCAAGATGCGGGAGCCTCGCGGGCAACTAATGAAAAACTGTTTTTT. The encoded protein is CASSQDAGASRATNEKLFF.

The genes are TRBV10-3 and TRBJ1-3; D gene ambiguous. The CDR3 covers 14 residues. The germline CDR1 and CDR2 sequences are ENHRY and SYGVKD. Trimming pared 10 bases from V and 4 bases from J, leaving 17 bases between. CDR3 nucleotides: TGTGCCACCGAATCTGACGCTGGCGGAAACACCATATATTTT. It encodes CATESDAGGNTIYF.

This clone was counted once. This chain joins TRBV5-8 and TRBJ1-1; D is undetermined. CDR1 is SGHTS, CDR2 YDEGEE, per germline. The CDR3 covers 12 residues. Trimming pared 9 bases from V and 1 base from J, leaving 10 bases between. The CDR3 is CAIPGKNTEAFF. In DNA form, the CDR3 reads TGTGCCATTCCGGGGAAGAACACTGAAGCTTTCTTT.

The chain couples TRBV12-3 or TRBV12-4 to TRBJ2-3; TRBD1 matches at 10 bases. After removal of 5 bases from V and 9 bases from J, the junction contained 2 bases not matched to a gene. The CDR3 runs to 12 residues. CDR3 region: CASSEGQGTQYF. In DNA, the CDR3 is TGTGCCAGCAGTGAGGGACAGGGGACGCAGTATTTT.